These T cell receptor beta chains were read from a single sample in a study of long-term antiretroviral therapy in people with HIV. Sequenced by immunoSEQ multiplex PCR; TCRdb stores in-frame clones only, minus some. The data contain some 15,000 clones, around nine tenths of them singletons. Sequenced here: unsorted PBMCs, sampled 0.7 years before starting antiretroviral therapy. All receptors come from a man aged 45 to 65 with HIV. The CDR3 runs from the conserved cysteine through the conserved F or W. D genes are given only for firm matches.

V	D	J	length	CDR3
TRBV19	-	TRBJ1-5	18	CASWDGRVGGYSNQPQHF
TRBV29-1	-	TRBJ2-6	14	CSVETYSGANVLTF
TRBV30	TRBD2	TRBJ2-1	12	CAWTSGLVEQFF
TRBV11-3	-	TRBJ1-3	14	CASSFSGPGNTIYF
TRBV5-8	TRBD2	TRBJ2-7	14	CAGRSSGRAYEQYF
TRBV4-3	-	TRBJ2-2	19	CASSQDSAEGRGNTGELFF
TRBV19	-	TRBJ2-1	14	CASRVLHPKNEQFF
TRBV6-4	-	TRBJ2-1	12	CASGKVQNEQFF
TRBV19	TRBD1	TRBJ1-1	14	CASNYNRGNTEAFF
TRBV5-1	TRBD2	TRBJ2-1	15	CASSGSGVSYNEQFF
TRBV10-2	TRBD1	TRBJ2-7	14	CASTLTGVFGEQYF
TRBV5-1	TRBD1	TRBJ1-2	14	CASSPGQGNYGYTF
TRBV12-5	TRBD2	TRBJ2-5	16	CASGLQRTSGSETQYF
TRBV2	-	TRBJ2-1	13	CASIPSGRNEQFF
TRBV7-3	-	TRBJ2-7	12	CASSLGLGEQYF
TRBV7-9	-	TRBJ2-1	17	CASSLLGQAASYNEQFF
TRBV6-7	-	TRBJ1-6	17	CASSLRHPSSYNSPLHF
TRBV28	-	TRBJ1-4	15	CASRGTDATNEKLFF
TRBV5-4	-	TRBJ1-2	13	CASSLDRNYGYTF
TRBV27	-	TRBJ1-1	14	CASSATGWNTEAFF
TRBV29-1	-	TRBJ2-5	13	CSVVKNLQETQYF
TRBV7-2	-	TRBJ1-6	17	CASSFLVKQVKNSPLHF
TRBV13	-	TRBJ1-1	14	CASSLGRLNTEAFF
TRBV18	-	TRBJ1-1	15	CASSPWRRMNTEAFF
TRBV10-3	TRBD1	TRBJ1-2	17	CAISDPGQLITGYGYTF
TRBV7-9	-	TRBJ1-1	14	CASSFTGLNTEAFF
TRBV7-2	-	TRBJ1-2	15	CASSLVVGEGYGYTF
TRBV15	-	TRBJ1-2	14	CATSRDSEGNGYTF
TRBV5-1	-	TRBJ2-3	15	CASSLKDTSTDTQYF
TRBV5-1	-	TRBJ1-3	13	CASSYGGPSSIYF
TRBV5-1	-	TRBJ2-1	16	CASSLNERHSYNEQFF
TRBV6-4	TRBD2	TRBJ2-7	16	CASSEPGLAGFYEQYF
TRBV4-2	TRBD2	TRBJ2-7	18	CASSQGGTSGTDGYEQYF
TRBV6-5	-	TRBJ1-1	15	CASSRLSEGNTEAFF
TRBV30	-	TRBJ2-1	15	CAWSRTILSYNEQFF
TRBV19	-	TRBJ1-1	13	CASSIQVNTEAFF
TRBV5-1	TRBD1	TRBJ2-5	16	CASSTRTGGVQETQYF
TRBV28	TRBD1	TRBJ2-2	15	CASSLQGANTGELFF
TRBV10-2	-	TRBJ2-1	15	CASSEVAVLYNEQFF
TRBV27	TRBD2	TRBJ2-7	15	CASSFVGGRAYEQYF
TRBV29-1	-	TRBJ2-7	15	CSVATGAAFSYEQYF
TRBV4-3	-	TRBJ2-7	14	CASSRAVLSYEQYF
TRBV5-1	-	TRBJ1-2	13	CASSLQLPGGYTF